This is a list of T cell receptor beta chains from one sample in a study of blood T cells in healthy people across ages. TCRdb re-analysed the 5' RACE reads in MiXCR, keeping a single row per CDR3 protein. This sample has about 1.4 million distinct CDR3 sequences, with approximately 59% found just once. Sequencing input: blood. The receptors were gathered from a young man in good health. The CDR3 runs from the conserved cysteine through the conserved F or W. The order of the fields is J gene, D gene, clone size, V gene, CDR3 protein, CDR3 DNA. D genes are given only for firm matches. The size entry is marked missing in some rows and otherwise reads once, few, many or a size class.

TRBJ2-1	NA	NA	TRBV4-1	CASSQTGTGVGFEQFF	TGCGCCAGCAGCCAGACCGGAACGGGAGTTGGATTTGAGCAGTTCTTC
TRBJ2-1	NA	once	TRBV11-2	CASSLWAKNNEQFF	TGTGCCAGCAGCCTATGGGCCAAGAACAATGAGCAGTTCTTC
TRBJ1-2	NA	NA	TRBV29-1	CSVRAGDNYGYTF	TGCAGCGTCCGAGCGGGAGACAACTATGGCTACACCTTC
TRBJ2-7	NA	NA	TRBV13	CASSPLSSSEQYF	TGTGCCAGCAGCCCGCTTTCCTCGTCCGAGCAGTACTTC
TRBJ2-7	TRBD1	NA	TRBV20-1	CSASRQGAYEQYF	TGCAGTGCTAGTCGGCAGGGGGCTTACGAGCAGTACTTC
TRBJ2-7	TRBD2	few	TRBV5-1	CASSLETSGTYEQYF	TGCGCCAGCAGCTTGGAGACTAGCGGAACCTACGAGCAGTACTTC
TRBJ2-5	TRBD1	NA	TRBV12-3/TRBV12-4	CASSPMTGEETQYF	TGTGCCAGCAGTCCCATGACAGGGGAAGAGACCCAGTACTTC
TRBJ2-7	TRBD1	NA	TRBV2	CASSDPDRAYEQYF	TGCGCCAGCAGTGACCCGGACAGGGCCTACGAGCAGTACTTC
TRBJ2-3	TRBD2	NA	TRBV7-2	CASSLNGRGAEDTQYF	TGTGCCAGCAGCTTAAATGGGCGGGGGGCCGAAGATACGCAGTATTTT
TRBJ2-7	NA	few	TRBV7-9	CASSPRSAGGKYEQYF	TGTGCCAGCAGCCCCAGATCTGCAGGCGGGAAGTACGAGCAGTACTTC
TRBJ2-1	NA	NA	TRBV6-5	CASRARPQLPHNEQFF	TGTGCCAGCAGGGCGCGACCGCAACTCCCTCACAATGAGCAGTTCTTC
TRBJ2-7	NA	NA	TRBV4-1	CASSQDWSDRMYEQYF	TGCGCCAGCAGCCAAGATTGGTCGGACAGAATGTACGAGCAGTACTTC
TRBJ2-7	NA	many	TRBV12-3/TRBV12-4	CASSFDYEQYF	TGTGCCAGCAGTTTCGACTACGAGCAGTACTTC
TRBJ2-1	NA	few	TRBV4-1	CASSHQPLDEQFF	TGCGCCAGCAGCCATCAACCACTCGATGAGCAGTTCTTC
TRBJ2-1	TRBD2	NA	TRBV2	CASRDYATSSYNEQFF	TGTGCCAGCCGGGACTACGCTACGAGCTCCTACAATGAGCAGTTCTTC
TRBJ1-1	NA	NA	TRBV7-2	CASSKEGTATEAFF	TGTGCCAGCAGCAAAGAAGGGACTGCCACTGAAGCTTTCTTT
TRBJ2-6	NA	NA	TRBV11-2	CASRQSGGANVLTF	TGTGCCAGCAGACAAAGTGGCGGGGCCAACGTCCTGACTTTC
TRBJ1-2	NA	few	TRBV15	CATSRDSTGSGLNGYTF	TGTGCCACCAGCAGAGATTCGACAGGTTCCGGACTAAATGGCTACACCTTC
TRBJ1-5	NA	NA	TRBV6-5	CASSNRVNQPQHF	TGTGCCAGCAGTAACAGGGTCAATCAGCCCCAGCATTTT
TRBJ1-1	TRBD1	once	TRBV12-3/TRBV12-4	CASSFIQGARNTEAFF	TGTGCCAGCAGTTTCATACAGGGGGCGCGGAACACTGAAGCTTTCTTT